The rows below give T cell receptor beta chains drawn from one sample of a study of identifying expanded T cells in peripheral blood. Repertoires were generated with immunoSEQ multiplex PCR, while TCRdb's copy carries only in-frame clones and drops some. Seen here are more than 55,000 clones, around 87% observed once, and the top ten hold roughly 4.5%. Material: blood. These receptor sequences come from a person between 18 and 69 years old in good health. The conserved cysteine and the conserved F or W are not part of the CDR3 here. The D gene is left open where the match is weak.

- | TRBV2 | ASQGGTYEQY
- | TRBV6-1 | ASRLPAVDGYT
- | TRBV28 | ASRPSGGAFYNEQF
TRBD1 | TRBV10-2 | ASKGQGYYEQY
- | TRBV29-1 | SVGTGTLPYEQY
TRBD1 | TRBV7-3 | ASSRTGVEETQY
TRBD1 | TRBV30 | AWTGGEFSGNTIY
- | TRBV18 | ASSQSVSQYNEQF
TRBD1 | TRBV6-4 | ASSAGTGNTEAF
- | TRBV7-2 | ASSGASYEQY
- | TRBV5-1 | ASSGSYNEQF
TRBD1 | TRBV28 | ASRGRDSRYEQY
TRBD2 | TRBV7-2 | ASSLEREIGSIETQY
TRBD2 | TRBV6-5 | ASGPSGTYEQY
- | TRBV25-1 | ASSASEQY
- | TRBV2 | ASNGGGPYEQY
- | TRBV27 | ASSLEGGRRGRLF
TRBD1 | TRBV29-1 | SVEGQSYEQY
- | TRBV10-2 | ASTLTLAPIYGYT
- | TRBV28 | ASSLARASSGNTIY
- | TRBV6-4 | ASSEALTNSPLH
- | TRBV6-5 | ASSTTGLEQY
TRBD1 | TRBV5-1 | ASSLTGGTDEKLF
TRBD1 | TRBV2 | ASSDPGQAETEKLF
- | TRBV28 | ASSRIFSGRTENTEAF
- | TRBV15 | ATHSSTGRDQPQH
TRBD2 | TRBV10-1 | ASSAGGSYNEQF
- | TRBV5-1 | ASSAQGSTDTQY
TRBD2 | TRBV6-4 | ASSGLAGGLDTQY
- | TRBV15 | ATSREVYLNEQF
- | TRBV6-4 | ASSDKFNSPLH
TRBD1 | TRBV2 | ASTRGQGTYNEQF
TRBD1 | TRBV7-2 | ASSRDRGQPLH
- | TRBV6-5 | ASTDSYEQY
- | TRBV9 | ASGQSNQPQH
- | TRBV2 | ASSPLSGALPRPF
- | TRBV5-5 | ASSLAANEKLF
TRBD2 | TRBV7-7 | ASSTSSGALGELF
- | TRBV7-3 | ASSRNRHYEQY
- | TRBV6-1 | ASSEVQGLDGYT
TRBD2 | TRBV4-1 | ASSHGLAGASTDTQY
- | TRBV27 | ASSQFNTGTLLEQY
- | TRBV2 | ASSVHGINQPQH
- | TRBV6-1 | ASSEIWGQETQY
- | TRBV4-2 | ASSQDLAPSYEQY
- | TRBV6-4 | ASSPGTGSHEQY
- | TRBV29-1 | SVKDPYEQY
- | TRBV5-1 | ASSGLNSDNEQF
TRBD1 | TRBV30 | AWGGSPGQAEGYGYT
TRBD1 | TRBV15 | ATSDRTGLELF
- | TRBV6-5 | ASSSGGMNTEAF
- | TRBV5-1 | ASSLETATDTQY
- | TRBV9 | ASSEQVGNAGELF
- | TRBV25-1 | ASSAGGYEQY
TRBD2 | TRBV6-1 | ASSEVVAGGQDTQY
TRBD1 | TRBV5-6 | ASGPPGQGANQPQH
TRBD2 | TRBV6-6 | ASSYSGGSPEQY
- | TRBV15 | ATSRAGNSYNEQF